The 12 T cell receptor beta chains presented below share a single source sample, sequenced in a study of T-cell reconstitution after alpha-beta-depleted transplantation in children. The authors prepared the TCRbeta library with unique molecular identifiers. Via MiXCR, TCRdb re-called the PCR reads, giving one row per CDR3 protein. Of around 580,000 distinct CDR3 sequences detected, around 27% appear once; the ten largest clones hold just over 35%. The sample was PBMCs, taken before TCRalphabeta/CD19-depleted stem cell transplant. These receptor sequences come from a boy less than two years old with Wiskott-Aldrich syndrome, due to receive a stem cell transplant.

The genes are TRBV29-1 and TRBJ1-5; tentatively, D is TRBD1 (6 bases). Per the germline V gene, CDR1 is SQVTM and CDR2 is ANQGSEA. The CDR3 spans 15 residues. The V end lost 3 bases, the J end lost 2 bases, and 14 bases lay between the germline ends. The CDR3 loop is CSVDGGAGRNQPQHF. CDR3 bases: TGCAGCGTTGACGGGGGGGCGGGACGCAATCAGCCCCAGCATTTT.

This clonotype was detected a few times. This CDR3 is CSARDYIAANEQFF. The CDR3 DNA reads TGCAGTGCTAGAGATTATATAGCGGCCAATGAGCAGTTCTTC. The rearrangement links TRBV20-1 to TRBJ2-1, with D maybe TRBD2 (6 bases). Germline CDR1 and CDR2: DFQATT and SNEGSKA (reference sequence). V gave up 0 bases and J gave up 6 bases, with 12 bases separating them. The length of the CDR3 is 14 residues.

This sequence joins TRBV11-1 and TRBJ2-1; 11 nucleotides match TRBD2. The germline V gene encodes CDR1 SGHAT and CDR2 FQDESV (reference sequence). The length of the CDR3 is 19 residues. Trimming took 0 bases from V and 0 from J; bases not matched to a gene: 7. Written as DNA, the CDR3 is TGTGCCAGCAGCTTAGCCAGGGCTAGCGGGAGGAGCTCCTACAATGAGCAGTTCTTC. As protein: CASSLARASGRSSYNEQFF. The entire variable domain, with the rest obtained from reference TRBV11-1 and TRBJ2-1, is as follows: EAEVAQSPRYKITEKSQAVAFWCDPISGHATLYWYRQILGQGPELLVQFQDESVVDDSQLPKDRFSAERLKGVDSTLKIQPAELGDSAMYLCASSLARASGRSSYNEQFFGPGTRLTVL.

V is TRBV5-1 and J is TRBJ2-5; TRBD2 matches 7 bases. V lost 3 bases to trimming and J lost 2 bases; unmatched junction nucleotides: 10. Germline CDR1 and CDR2: SGHRS and YFSETQ. The CDR3 length is 16 residues. The CDR3 coding sequence is TGCGCCAGCAGCTGGGGAGGGGCTAGCGGACAAGAGACCCAGTACTTC. Protein product: CASSWGGASGQETQYF.

The chain uses TRBV5-4 and TRBJ2-2; 10 nucleotides agree with TRBD1. Germline-derived CDR1 and CDR2 are SGHNT and YYREEE (reference sequence). The V segment lost 6 bases and the J segment 6 bases; nucleotides outside the gene matches: 11. There are 16 residues in the CDR3. CDR3 nucleotide sequence: TGTGCCAGCACCCGTTGGGGACAGGGGTATTCCGGGGAGCTGTTTTTT. Its translation: CASTRWGQGYSGELFF.

In its sample, this clonotype was seen a few times. The gene calls are TRBV27 and TRBJ2-3; 11 bases are shared with TRBD1. Trimming removed 6 bases from V and 1 base from J; junction bases left unmatched: 9. The CDR3 totals 17 residues. The germline gives CDR1 MNHEY, CDR2 SMNVEV (reference sequence). The CDR3: CASRKSPGQGGTDTQYF. In DNA form, the CDR3 reads TGTGCCAGCAGAAAATCACCGGGACAGGGGGGCACAGATACGCAGTATTTT.

This clonotype was seen only a few times. The CDR3 region is CSGQGETEAFF. Here the CDR3 DNA reads TGCAGTGGACAGGGCGAAACTGAAGCTTTCTTT. This sequence joins TRBV20-1 and TRBJ1-1, with TRBD1 identical over 7 bases. V lost 7 bases, J lost 5 bases, and 4 bases stayed unmatched. CDR1 and CDR2 (germline): DFQATT, SNEGSKA (reference sequence). CDR3 length: 11 amino acids.

The chain couples TRBV5-1 to TRBJ2-7, with 10 positions matching TRBD1. Unmatched junction bases numbered 7, after V lost 4 bases and J lost 3 bases. The germline CDR1 and CDR2 sequences are SGHRS and YFSETQ. There are 15 residues in the CDR3. CDR3 sequence (DNA): TGCGCCAGCAGCGCTTCCGGGACAGGGGTCTACGAGCAGTACTTC. Protein: CASSASGTGVYEQYF. Looking up the rest from reference TRBV5-1 and TRBJ2-7 gives the full variable domain: KAGVTQTPRYLIKTRGQQVTLSCSPISGHRSVSWYQQTPGQGLQFLFEYFSETQRNKGNFPGRFSGRQFSNSRSEMNVSTLELGDSALYLCASSASGTGVYEQYFGPGTRLTVT.

The V and J genes are TRBV5-1 and TRBJ2-3; 10 bases are shared with TRBD2. V shed 1 base and J 7 bases; nucleotides not matched to a gene: 6. Germline V lookup: CDR1 SGHRS, CDR2 YFSETQ. CDR3 size: 15 residues. The CDR3: CASSLSSGSSNTQYF. The CDR3 DNA reads as TGCGCCAGCAGCTTGTCTAGCGGGAGTTCGAATACGCAGTATTTT.

This clonotype has more than one count but fewer than ten. The chain joins TRBV20-1 to TRBJ2-1; 12 nucleotides align to TRBD2. Trimming cost V 0 bases and J 7 bases; bases outside gene matches: 4. The CDR3 extends over 15 amino acids. Per germline, CDR1 DFQATT and CDR2 SNEGSKA (reference sequence). The CDR3 DNA reads as TGCAGTGCTAGAGATCGGACTAGCGGGAAGAATGAGCAGTTCTTC. Encoded protein: CSARDRTSGKNEQFF.

This clonotype has ten or more counts. The rearrangement links TRBV5-1 to TRBJ2-3, with D possibly being TRBD1 (6 bases). Trimming took 0 bases from V and 2 from J, leaving 10 bases between them. The germline V gene has CDR1 SGHRS and CDR2 YFSETQ. CDR3 size: 15 residues. The CDR3 here is CASSLVGQFTDTQYF. The CDR3 DNA is TGCGCCAGCAGCTTGGTTGGACAGTTCACAGATACGCAGTATTTT.

The chain employs TRBV20-1 and TRBJ2-2; 12 nucleotides agree with TRBD2. The CDR3 totals 17 residues. Looked up from germline, CDR1 is DFQATT and CDR2 is SNEGSKA (reference sequence). Trimming took 1 base from V and 0 from J; bases not matched to a gene: 3. This CDR3 is CSARGGLAGANTGELFF. The CDR3 DNA reads as TGCAGTGCTAGAGGGGGACTAGCGGGCGCGAACACCGGGGAGCTGTTTTTT.